This T cell receptor beta chain was sequenced in a study of shared clonotypes between healthy human individuals. Naive-designated CD8 cells lacked CD45RO, were positively enriched for CCR7, and omitted terminally differentiated effector memory CD45RA+ cells. Points from the study as a whole: Though the depth was large, rarefaction showed that sorted-subset sequencing was incomplete. Compared with memory subsets, naive subsets generally had larger estimated richness.

Several immunoSEQ plates received, in even portions, the genomic DNA of each subset. The DNA input per sorted-subset replicate PCR was 200 to 250 ng, corresponding to tens of thousands of T cell genomes. Clones were sequenced by immunoSEQ multiplex PCR, and TCRdb holds only the in-frame ones, with some missing. The sample has about 680,000 clones, about 90% seen once. Trimming cost V 5 bases and J 5 bases; bases outside gene matches: 4. CDR3 size: 13 residues. Germline V gives CDR1 MNHNY, CDR2 SVGAGI (reference sequence). This clone came up once. What it recognizes is unknown. This TCR came from a man aged 25-40 years in good health. The sequenced sample was naive CD8+ T cells sorted from blood. V and J are TRBV6-6 and TRBJ1-1; TRBD1 aligns across 8 bases. The CDR3 here is CASSADRGTEAFF. The DNA of the CDR3 is TGTGCCAGCAGTGCCGACAGGGGAACTGAAGCTTTCTTT.